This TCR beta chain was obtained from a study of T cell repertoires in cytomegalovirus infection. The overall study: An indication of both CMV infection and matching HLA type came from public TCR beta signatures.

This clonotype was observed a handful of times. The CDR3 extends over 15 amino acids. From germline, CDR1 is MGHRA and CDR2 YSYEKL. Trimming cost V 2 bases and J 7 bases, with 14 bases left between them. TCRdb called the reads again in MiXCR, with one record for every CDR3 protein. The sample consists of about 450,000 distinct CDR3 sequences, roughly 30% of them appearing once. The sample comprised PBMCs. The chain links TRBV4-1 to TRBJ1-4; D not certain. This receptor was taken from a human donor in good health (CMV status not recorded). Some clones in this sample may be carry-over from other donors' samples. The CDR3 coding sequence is TGCGCCAGCAGCCAATCGATCCAGAGAGGTGAAAAACTGTTTTTT. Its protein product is CASSQSIQRGEKLFF.